The 25 T cell receptor beta chains given below trace back to one sample, sequenced in a study of STAT5B mutations in CD4+ large granular lymphocyte leukemia. Produced via immunoSEQ multiplex PCR; TCRdb's table is partial and in-frame only. The table includes around 50,000 clones, approximately 83% detected once. The specimen sequenced was CD4+ T cells from blood buffy coats. All receptors derive from a human donor in good health.

The genes are TRBV5-1 and TRBJ1-4; D gene unclear. The CDR3 length is 13 residues. Between the trimmed V and J ends, which lost 2 bases and 7 bases, there was a span of 9 bases. From germline, CDR1 is SGHRS and CDR2 YFSETQ. The CDR3 DNA sequence: TGCGCCAGCAGCTTCGAGCTGGGTGAAAAACTGTTTTTT. Its translation is CASSFELGEKLFF.

V gene TRBV6-6 combines with J gene TRBJ2-3; D is ambiguous. Trimming shortened V by 0 bases and J by 1 base, and 11 bases separated the two germline ends. The CDR3 is 16 residues long. Germline-derived CDR1 and CDR2 are MNHNY and SVGAGI (reference sequence). The CDR3 is CASSYSTRVRTDTQYF. The CDR3 coding sequence is TGTGCCAGCAGTTACTCAACCCGGGTGCGCACAGATACGCAGTATTTT.

This clone was detected only a few times. The CDR3 sequence is CAISGSGTGNNSPLHF. DNA for the CDR3: TGTGCCATCAGTGGAAGCGGGACAGGGAATAATTCACCCCTCCACTTT. The chain uses TRBV10-3 and TRBJ1-6; TRBD1 matches at 9 bases. The CDR3 runs 16 residues. Germline V gene sequence: CDR1 ENHRY, CDR2 SYGVKD. After removal of 4 bases from V and 5 bases from J, the junction contained 6 bases not matched to a gene.

Note on this clone: Other DNA sequences of this sample code for an identical CDR3. This rearrangement joins TRBV5-5 to TRBJ1-1; D is ambiguous. With 0 bases removed from V and 1 base from J, the gap between germline ends came to 7 bases. Germline lookup yields CDR1 SGHKS and CDR2 YYEKEE (reference sequence). The CDR3 has 14 amino acids. DNA for the CDR3: TGTGCCAGCAGCTTGGGGGTAGGGAACACTGAAGCTTTCTTT. It translates to CASSLGVGNTEAFF.

The chain uses TRBV6-5 and TRBJ2-7, with 9 nucleotides matching TRBD1. Germline lookup yields CDR1 MNHEY and CDR2 SVGAGI. The J segment lost 3 bases and the V segment lost 4 bases, leaving 10 bases of the junction unmatched. The CDR3 contains 16 residues. The CDR3, as DNA: TGTGCCAGCAGTTTTGGCACAGGGGGCGCCGGCTACGAGCAGTACTTC. The encoded protein is CASSFGTGGAGYEQYF.

The genes are TRBV19 and TRBJ2-1, with D possibly being TRBD1 (6 bases). V was cut by 8 bases and J by 9 bases, with 14 bases left in between. In germline, CDR1 is LNHDA, CDR2 SQIVND (reference sequence). The CDR3 length is 12 residues. CDR3 sequence reads: CASSTGFGEQFF. The CDR3 nucleotides read TGTGCCAGTTCCACAGGGTTCGGTGAGCAGTTCTTC.

A single count supports this clone. V and J are TRBV7-3 and TRBJ2-5; 8 nucleotides match TRBD1. The CDR3 has 14 amino acids. Unmatched junction bases numbered 2, after V lost 2 bases and J lost 3 bases. Looked up from germline, CDR1 is SGHTA and CDR2 is FQGTGA. CDR3 coding DNA: TGTGCCAGCAGCTTACAGGGGGCAGAAGAGACCCAGTACTTC. Amino acids: CASSLQGAEETQYF.

The genes are TRBV5-6 and TRBJ1-2; D not certain. Germline lookup yields CDR1 SGHDT and CDR2 YYEEEE. This CDR3 spans 17 amino acids. Trimming pared 0 bases from V and 4 bases from J, leaving 19 bases between. CDR3 amino acids: CASSLDLRWASSYGYTF. The DNA for the CDR3 is TGTGCCAGCAGCTTGGACCTACGCTGGGCTTCAAGCTATGGCTACACCTTC. Full variable domain (remainder filled in from reference TRBV5-6 and TRBJ1-2): DAGVTQSPTHLIKTRGQQVTLRCSPKSGHDTVSWYQQALGQGPQFIFQYYEEEERQRGNFPDRFSGHQFPNYSSELNVNALLLGDSALYLCASSLDLRWASSYGYTFGSGTRLTVV.

This chain connects TRBV4-1 to TRBJ2-2; D tentatively fits TRBD1 or TRBD2 (5 bases each). Trimming shortened V by 1 base and J by 0 bases, and 21 bases separated the two germline ends. Germline V gene sequence: CDR1 MGHRA, CDR2 YSYEKL. This CDR3 has 20 amino acids. The CDR3 protein is CASSQVSVLSGRSNTGELFF. The CDR3 coding sequence is TGCGCCAGCAGCCAAGTCTCCGTGCTTTCGGGGCGATCGAACACCGGGGAGCTGTTTTTT.

V is TRBV5-1 and J is TRBJ1-3; the D is unclear. Germline loops: CDR1 SGHRS, CDR2 YFSETQ. The CDR3 consists of 13 residues. Trimming left V 3 bases short and J 0 bases short, with 4 bases between. The CDR3 region is CASSSRSGNTIYF. For the CDR3, the DNA is TGCGCCAGCAGCTCGCGCTCTGGAAACACCATATATTTT.

The chain carries TRBV13 and TRBJ2-3; TRBD1 matches at 10 bases. Germline CDR1 reads PRHDT; CDR2 reads FYEKMQ (reference sequence). This CDR3 contains 15 residues. V lost 5 bases, J lost 6 bases, and 8 bases stayed unmatched. CDR3 sequence: CASSPMTGGWDTQYF. DNA for the CDR3: TGTGCCAGCAGCCCCATGACAGGGGGCTGGGATACGCAGTATTTT.

The chain carries TRBV4-1 and TRBJ2-7, with D maybe TRBD1 (6 bases). Trimming left V 2 bases short and J 1 base short, with 12 bases between. This CDR3 comprises 15 residues. Germline V gene sequence: CDR1 MGHRA, CDR2 YSYEKL. The CDR3 DNA sequence: TGCGCCAGCAGCCAAAGGGACACCCAATCCTACGAGCAGTACTTC. Protein: CASSQRDTQSYEQYF.

The rearrangement uses TRBV6-5 and TRBJ2-7; 9 bases match TRBD1. The CDR3 length is 15 residues. V lost 0 bases and J lost 3; bases outside the gene matches: 3. Germline V lookup: CDR1 MNHEY, CDR2 SVGAGI. The CDR3 spells CASSYSGTGRYEQYF. CDR3 nucleotides: TGTGCCAGCAGTTACTCGGGGACAGGGCGCTACGAGCAGTACTTC.

The V and J genes are TRBV14 and TRBJ2-7; D remains ambiguous. CDR3 length: 11 amino acids. V was pared by 0 bases and J by 3 bases, with 0 bases between. Germline loops: CDR1 SGHDN, CDR2 FVKESK. This chain's CDR3 is CASSQDYEQYF. The DNA for the CDR3 is TGTGCCAGCAGCCAAGACTACGAGCAGTACTTC.

This chain joins TRBV28 and TRBJ2-7; 8 bases are a match to TRBD1. CDR3 length: 15 amino acids. The junction had 7 bases not matched to a gene; V was cut back by 4 bases and J by 2 bases. CDR1 is MDHEN and CDR2 is SYDVKM in the germline V gene. The DNA for the CDR3 is TGTGCCAGCAGTTCCGTCAGGGGGCGTGCCTACGAGCAGTACTTC. The encoded protein is CASSSVRGRAYEQYF.

V usage is TRBV5-1 and J usage is TRBJ2-1; the match to TRBD2 covers 7 bases. The CDR3 extends over 16 amino acids. Germline loops: CDR1 SGHRS, CDR2 YFSETQ. Losses at the gene ends were 1 base for V and 3 bases for J; bases not matched to a gene: 7. CDR3 amino acids: CASSLYLAELYNEQFF. The DNA for the CDR3 is TGCGCCAGCAGCTTGTATCTAGCGGAGCTCTACAATGAGCAGTTCTTC. Drawing the rest from reference TRBV5-1 and TRBJ2-1, the complete variable domain is KAGVTQTPRYLIKTRGQQVTLSCSPISGHRSVSWYQQTPGQGLQFLFEYFSETQRNKGNFPGRFSGRQFSNSRSEMNVSTLELGDSALYLCASSLYLAELYNEQFFGPGTRLTVL.

The chain is built from TRBV5-1 and TRBJ2-3; tentative D call: TRBD1 (6 bases). Germline lookup yields CDR1 SGHRS and CDR2 YFSETQ. CDR3 size: 14 residues. The V end was cut by 4 bases, the J end by 2 bases, with 11 bases between. CDR3 residues: CASSARTDTDTQYF. The CDR3 coding sequence is TGCGCCAGCAGCGCCCGGACAGACACAGATACGCAGTATTTT.

The chain combines TRBV5-1 with TRBJ2-7; 9 bases are shared with TRBD2. V shed 4 bases, J shed 4 bases, and the junction held 12 bases outside the gene matches. The CDR3 covers 16 residues. Germline V CDR1 and CDR2: SGHRS, YFSETQ. As DNA, the CDR3 is TGCGCCAGCAGCCCTGGACTAGCGCAAGGTGGGTACGAGCAGTACTTC. It yields the protein CASSPGLAQGGYEQYF.

V gene TRBV4-1 combines with J gene TRBJ2-7; D remains ambiguous. The CDR3 extends over 14 amino acids. The germline V and J ends were trimmed by 0 bases and 8 bases, with 14 bases remaining between them. Germline CDR1 and CDR2: MGHRA and YSYEKL. The CDR3 coding sequence is TGCGCCAGCAGCCAAGATCAGTGGGGAAGACAGCAGTACTTC. Translation: CASSQDQWGRQQYF.

This chain joins TRBV30 and TRBJ2-4, with D uncertain. Germline values: CDR1 GTSNPN, CDR2 SVGIG (reference sequence). Trimming pared 0 bases from V and 3 bases from J, leaving 3 bases between. The CDR3 loop spans 12 amino acids. CDR3 nucleotide sequence: TGTGCCTGGAGTGTGGACAAAAACATTCAGTACTTC. Residues: CAWSVDKNIQYF. The full variable domain, completed using reference TRBV30 and TRBJ2-4, is SQTIHQWPATLVQPVGSPLSLECTVEGTSNPNLYWYRQAAGRGLQLLFYSVGIGQISSEVPQNLSASRPQDRQFILSSKKLLLSDSGFYLCAWSVDKNIQYFGAGTRLSVL.

This clone was seen more than once but under ten times. The chain uses TRBV28 and TRBJ2-7; possibly TRBD1 for D (6 bases). Trimming removed 5 bases at V and 2 bases at J, with 16 bases between. The germline V gene encodes CDR1 MDHEN and CDR2 SYDVKM. The CDR3 consists of 15 residues. The CDR3: CASSQQGSGTYEQYF. In DNA form, the CDR3 reads TGTGCCAGCAGTCAACAGGGTTCCGGGACCTACGAGCAGTACTTC.

The chain joins TRBV5-4 to TRBJ2-3; 8 bases line up with TRBD2. The CDR3 length is 14 residues. The V gene's germline CDR1 is SGHNT and CDR2 YYREEE (reference sequence). With V trimmed by 4 bases and J by 2 bases, 3 bases remained unmatched. The DNA for the CDR3 is TGTGCCAGCAGCCAAGCGGGGGCCACAGATACGCAGTATTTT. Translated, it gives CASSQAGATDTQYF.

V is TRBV27 and J is TRBJ2-4; 7 bases agree with TRBD1. The length of the CDR3 is 17 residues. The germline V gene has CDR1 MNHEY and CDR2 SMNVEV (reference sequence). V trimming: 2 bases; J trimming: 3 bases; junction bases outside the gene matches: 10. The CDR3 bases are TGTGCCAGCAGTTTAAGCCTACAGGGGTGGGACAAAAACATTCAGTACTTC. Amino acids: CASSLSLQGWDKNIQYF.

V usage is TRBV7-7 and J usage is TRBJ2-3, with no clear D. The V gene lost 5 bases and the J gene lost 5 bases, with 14 bases spanning the gap. The CDR3 length is 14 residues. From germline, CDR1 is SSHAT and CDR2 FNYEAQ (reference sequence). The CDR3 DNA reads as TGTGCCAGCAGCCCGTCCCGGCCTGGAGATACGCAGTATTTT. Protein sequence: CASSPSRPGDTQYF.

CDR3 nucleotides: TGTGCCAGCACCTACTATAGCAATCAGCCCCAGCATTTT. Translating it yields CASTYYSNQPQHF. This chain connects TRBV2 to TRBJ1-5; D remains unclear. From germline, CDR1 is SNHLY and CDR2 FYNNEI. With 7 bases removed from V and 0 bases from J, the gap between germline ends came to 7 bases. This CDR3 is built from 13 residues.